Presented here are 24 T cell receptor beta chains from one specimen sequenced in a study of shared clonotypes between healthy human individuals. Libraries were prepared by immunoSEQ multiplex PCR; TCRdb keeps only in-frame clonotypes and omits some of them. The repertoire holds around 100,000 clones, under 80% seen once, with approximately 49% in the top ten. Input material: memory CD8+ T cells sorted from blood. Subset reported: CD45RO+ cells pooled with CCR7-negative TemRA cells. These receptors were taken from a man aged 25 to 40 in good health.

The chain has TRBV7-9 and TRBJ2-7; 9 bases map to TRBD2. The junction had 12 bases not matched to a gene; V was cut back by 5 bases and J by 4 bases. Germline lookup yields CDR1 SEHNR and CDR2 FQNEAQ (reference sequence). The CDR3 is 16 residues long. The CDR3 DNA follows: TGTGCCAGCAGCCATAAAATAGCGGGAGTTGTATACGAGCAGTACTTC. Residues: CASSHKIAGVVYEQYF.

This clone was detected a few times. The chain has TRBV11-2 and TRBJ1-2; D uncertain. Deletions cut 8 bases from V and 2 bases from J, with 9 bases between. Germline lookup yields CDR1 SGHAT and CDR2 FQNNGV. This CDR3 contains 12 residues. DNA for the CDR3: TGTGCCAGCGGAACTAGGAACTATGGCTACACCTTC. It specifies CASGTRNYGYTF. Together with reference TRBV11-2 and TRBJ1-2, the CDR3 gives the full variable domain: EAGVAQSPRYKIIEKRQSVAFWCNPISGHATLYWYQQILGQGPKLLIQFQNNGVVDDSQLPKDRFSAERLKGVDSTLKIQPAKLEDSAVYLCASGTRNYGYTFGSGTRLTVV.

This clone showed up just a few times. J is TRBJ2-1 and V is TRBV7-8, with TRBD2 matching over 15 bases. This CDR3 contains 16 residues. Trimming at V came to 5 bases and at J to 4 bases, leaving 3 bases not matched to a gene. Germline lookup yields CDR1 SGHVS and CDR2 FQNEAQ. The CDR3: CASSGLAGGLYNEQFF. The CDR3, as DNA: TGTGCCAGCAGCGGACTAGCGGGAGGGTTATACAATGAGCAGTTCTTC.

The rearrangement joins TRBV28 to TRBJ2-3; TRBD2 might be the D (5 bases). The ends were cut back, 1 base at V and 6 bases at J, with 17 bases in the middle. Germline V gene lookup returns CDR1 MDHEN and CDR2 SYDVKM. The CDR3 has 16 residues. CDR3 coding DNA: TGTGCCAGCAGTTTATTGTCCAAAACCCCGGGGGATACGCAGTATTTT. Translating gives CASSLLSKTPGDTQYF.

The rearrangement links TRBV10-2 to TRBJ1-1; D not resolved. This CDR3 has 14 amino acids. V gave up 3 bases and J gave up 2 bases, with 10 bases separating them. Germline V gives CDR1 WSHSY, CDR2 SAAADI. CDR3: CASSEPSGNTEAFF. CDR3 nucleotide sequence: TGCGCCAGCAGTGAACCGTCGGGTAACACTGAAGCTTTCTTT.

This clone appeared a few times. The V call is TRBV28, the J call TRBJ2-1; 9 positions agree with TRBD2. The CDR3 is 17 residues long. The junction had 10 bases not matched to a gene; V was cut back by 2 bases and J by 5 bases. Germline loops: CDR1 MDHEN, CDR2 SYDVKM. The CDR3 is CASSLGAGGYSDNEQFF. CDR3 DNA sequence: TGTGCCAGCAGTTTAGGGGCGGGAGGGTACTCTGACAATGAGCAGTTCTTC. The variable domain in full, with the rest retrieved from reference TRBV28 and TRBJ2-1, is DVKVTQSSRYLVKRTGEKVFLECVQDMDHENMFWYRQDPGLGLRLIYFSYDVKMKEKGDIPEGYSVSREKKERFSLILESASTNQTSMYLCASSLGAGGYSDNEQFFGPGTRLTVL.

In this sample, this clone turned up many times. CDR3 sequence (DNA): TGTGCCAGCAGTTTTGACAAATCTAGCACAGATACGCAGTATTTT. Translation gives CASSFDKSSTDTQYF. The chain recombines TRBV28 with TRBJ2-3; no firm D call. In germline, CDR1 is MDHEN, CDR2 SYDVKM. The CDR3 length is 15 residues. Trimming pared 3 bases from V and 0 bases from J, leaving 10 bases between.

The chain employs TRBV14 and TRBJ2-2; D is uncertain. This CDR3 contains 13 residues. Germline V gives CDR1 SGHDN, CDR2 FVKESK. Trimming stripped 0 bases from V and 5 bases from J, with 4 bases between. Here the CDR3 DNA reads TGTGCCAGCAGCCAAGATCTTACCGGGGAGCTGTTTTTT. Its translation is CASSQDLTGELFF.

The V gene is TRBV7-8, the J gene TRBJ2-7, with 8 bases that match TRBD1. The V segment lost 5 bases and the J segment 2 bases; nucleotides outside the gene matches: 8. CDR1 and CDR2 (germline): SGHVS, FQNEAQ. The CDR3 totals 15 residues. This CDR3 reads CASSPGQGTAYEQYF. As DNA, the CDR3 is TGTGCCAGCAGCCCCGGACAGGGAACAGCCTACGAGCAGTACTTC. Filled out from reference TRBV7-8 and TRBJ2-7, the complete variable domain reads GAGVSQSPRYKVAKRGQDVALRCDPISGHVSLFWYQQALGQGPEFLTYFQNEAQLDKSGLPSDRFFAERPEGSVSTLKIQRTQQEDSAVYLCASSPGQGTAYEQYFGPGTRLTVT.

The chain joins TRBV6-1 to TRBJ2-7, with a possible D match to TRBD2 (6 bases). The V gene lost 4 bases and the J gene lost 0 bases, with 10 bases spanning the gap. CDR3 length equals 14 residues. CDR1 is MNHNS, CDR2 SASEGT, per germline. The CDR3 loop is CASSGLDHSYEQYF. The CDR3 coding sequence is TGTGCCAGCAGTGGACTAGACCACTCCTACGAGCAGTACTTC.

The chain carries TRBV18 and TRBJ2-5; D is ambiguous. Germline V gene data show CDR1 as KGHSH and CDR2 as LQKENI. Trimming cost V 2 bases and J 5 bases, with 12 bases left between them. CDR3 length equals 14 residues. The DNA for the CDR3 is TGTGCCAGCTCACCATTAGGCCAGCCTGAGACCCAGTACTTC. Its translation: CASSPLGQPETQYF.

This clone was seen a handful of times. The chain joins TRBV28 to TRBJ2-7; D uncertain. The V end lost 8 bases, the J end lost 0 bases, and 8 bases lay between the germline ends. The CDR3 is made up of 12 amino acids. The germline V gene has CDR1 MDHEN and CDR2 SYDVKM. The CDR3 sequence: CASGSNSYEQYF. DNA of the CDR3: TGTGCCAGCGGGTCCAACTCCTACGAGCAGTACTTC.

This rearrangement joins TRBV5-4 to TRBJ2-5; TRBD1 aligns across 10 bases. V shed 0 bases, J shed 5 bases, and the junction held 4 bases outside the gene matches. The germline gives CDR1 SGHNT, CDR2 YYREEE (reference sequence). This CDR3 is 15 amino acids long. CDR3 DNA sequence: TGTGCCAGCAGCTTGGGGACAGGGGGTGATGAGACCCAGTACTTC. This sequence encodes CASSLGTGGDETQYF.

The rearrangement uses TRBV2 and TRBJ2-1; D is undetermined. Germline V gives CDR1 SNHLY, CDR2 FYNNEI. The V end lost 8 bases, the J end lost 0 bases, and 11 bases lay between the germline ends. The CDR3 length is 14 residues. CDR3 in amino acids: CASGPASSYNEQFF. CDR3 DNA sequence: TGTGCCAGCGGACCGGCCAGCTCCTACAATGAGCAGTTCTTC.

This sequence joins TRBV7-6 and TRBJ2-3, with 10 bases identical to TRBD2. V was clipped by 2 bases and J by 4 bases; unmatched bases: 6. The CDR3 loop spans 16 amino acids. Germline V gene lookup returns CDR1 SGHVS and CDR2 FNYEAQ. For the CDR3, the DNA is TGTGCCAGCAGCTTAAGCGGGGGGGAAGGTGCAGATACGCAGTATTTT. The encoded protein is CASSLSGGEGADTQYF.

The chain is built from TRBV27 and TRBJ2-7; 8 nucleotides line up with TRBD2. This CDR3 comprises 14 residues. V dropped 4 bases and J dropped 2; count of bases not matched to a gene: 4. Germline-derived CDR1 and CDR2 are MNHEY and SMNVEV (reference sequence). The CDR3 nucleotides are TGTGCCAGCAGTTCCGGGACTAGGGCCTACGAGCAGTACTTC. Its protein product is CASSSGTRAYEQYF.

This clone was picked up one time. The J gene is TRBJ2-7, the V gene TRBV29-1; 9 bases are shared with TRBD1. The germline V gene has CDR1 SQVTM and CDR2 ANQGSEA. V shed 2 bases and J 6 bases; nucleotides not matched to a gene: 14. This CDR3 has 16 amino acids. The CDR3 bases are TGCAGCGTTGAACAGCCCCGAAAGACAGGGGGGCTCGAGCAGTACTTC. Amino acids: CSVEQPRKTGGLEQYF.

The chain links TRBV6-1 to TRBJ2-7, with D possibly being TRBD1 (6 bases). CDR3 length equals 15 residues. Germline assignment: CDR1 MNHNS and CDR2 SASEGT. The germline V and J ends were trimmed by 1 base and 2 bases, with 12 bases remaining between them. The chain's CDR3 is CASSEDWDTTYEQYF. CDR3 in DNA: TGTGCCAGCAGTGAAGATTGGGACACTACCTACGAGCAGTACTTC.

This chain joins TRBV13 and TRBJ2-2; 8 bases are shared with TRBD2. With 6 bases clipped from V and 5 bases from J, the junction kept 5 bases outside the gene matches. The CDR3 extends over 14 amino acids. Germline CDR1 reads PRHDT; CDR2 reads FYEKMQ (reference sequence). The DNA for the CDR3 is TGTGCCAGCAGGCCAGCGGGAGTTACCGGGGAGCTGTTTTTT. Protein product: CASRPAGVTGELFF.

The rearrangement links TRBV7-2 to TRBJ2-3; possibly TRBD1 or TRBD2 for D (5 bases each). The germline gives CDR1 SGHTA, CDR2 FQGNSA. Trimming left V 3 bases short and J 7 bases short, with 20 bases between. The CDR3 is 16 residues long. CDR3 amino acids: CASSFQGAVLTYTQYF. The CDR3 bases are TGTGCCAGCAGCTTCCAGGGAGCGGTCCTTACATATACGCAGTATTTT.

This rearrangement joins TRBV4-1 to TRBJ2-7; the D is unclear. Per the germline V gene, CDR1 is MGHRA and CDR2 is YSYEKL. This CDR3 has 15 amino acids. Trimming shortened V by 3 bases and J by 6 bases, and 18 bases separated the two germline ends. As DNA, the CDR3 is TGCGCCAGCAGCCACCCCCTCACTTCGTCTGGCGAGCAGTACTTC. Amino acid sequence: CASSHPLTSSGEQYF.

V is TRBV27 and J is TRBJ2-1; D remains ambiguous. V lost 0 bases to trimming and J lost 10 bases, with 13 bases between them. CDR1 is MNHEY and CDR2 is SMNVEV in the germline V gene (reference sequence). The CDR3 consists of 14 residues. The CDR3 loop reads CASSLSSRFGEQFF. Written as DNA, the CDR3 is TGTGCCAGCAGTTTATCTTCAAGGTTTGGGGAGCAGTTCTTC.

The V call is TRBV7-7, the J call TRBJ2-5; TRBD1 agrees at 10 bases. The V gene's germline CDR1 is SSHAT and CDR2 FNYEAQ (reference sequence). J gave up 7 bases and V 1 base, and 9 bases lay outside the gene matches. CDR3 length: 16 amino acids. CDR3 sequence reads: CASSLVGQGSGGTQYF. CDR3 bases: TGTGCCAGCAGCTTAGTGGGACAGGGGTCCGGGGGGACCCAGTACTTC.

This clone was detected ten times or more. Other DNA sequences in the same sample also yield this CDR3. V gene TRBV28 combines with J gene TRBJ1-2; TRBD1 is a possible D gene (5 bases). The V gene lost 9 bases and the J gene lost 3 bases, with 8 bases spanning the gap. This CDR3 has 11 residues. Per germline, CDR1 MDHEN and CDR2 SYDVKM. CDR3: CASGTDYGYTF. The CDR3 DNA is TGTGCCAGTGGGACTGACTATGGCTACACCTTC.